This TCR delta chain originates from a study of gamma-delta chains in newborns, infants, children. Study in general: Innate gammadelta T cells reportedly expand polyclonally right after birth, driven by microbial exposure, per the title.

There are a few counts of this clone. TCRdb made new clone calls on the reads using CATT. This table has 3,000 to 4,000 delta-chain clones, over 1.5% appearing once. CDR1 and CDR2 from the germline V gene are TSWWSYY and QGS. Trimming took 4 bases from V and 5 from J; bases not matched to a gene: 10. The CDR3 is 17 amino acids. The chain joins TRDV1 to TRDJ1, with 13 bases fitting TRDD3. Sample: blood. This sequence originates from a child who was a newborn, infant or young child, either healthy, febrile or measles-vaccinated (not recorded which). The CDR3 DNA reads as TGTGCTCTTGGGGTCCTACGTACTGGGGGATACGGAGATAAACTCATCTTT. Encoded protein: CALGVLRTGGYGDKLIF.